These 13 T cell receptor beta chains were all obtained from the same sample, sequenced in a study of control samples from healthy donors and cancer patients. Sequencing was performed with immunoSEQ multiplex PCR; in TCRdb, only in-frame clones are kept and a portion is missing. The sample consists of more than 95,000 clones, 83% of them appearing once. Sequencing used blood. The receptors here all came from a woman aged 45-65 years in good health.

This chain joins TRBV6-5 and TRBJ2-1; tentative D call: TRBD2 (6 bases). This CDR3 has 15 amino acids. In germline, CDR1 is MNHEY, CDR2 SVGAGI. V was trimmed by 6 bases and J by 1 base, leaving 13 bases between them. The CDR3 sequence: CASRPPGSSYNEQFF. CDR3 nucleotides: TGTGCCAGCAGACCCCCCGGGAGTTCCTACAATGAGCAGTTCTTC.

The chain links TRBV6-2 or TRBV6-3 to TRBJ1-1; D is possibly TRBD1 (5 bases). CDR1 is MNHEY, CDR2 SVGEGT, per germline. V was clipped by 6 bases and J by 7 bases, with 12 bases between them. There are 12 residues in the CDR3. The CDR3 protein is CASSREIGEAFF. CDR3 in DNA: TGTGCCAGCAGCAGGGAGATCGGTGAAGCTTTCTTT.

CDR3 sequence: CASSTKDRGSYNEQFF. For the CDR3, the DNA is TGTGCCAGCTCAACGAAGGACAGGGGTTCCTACAATGAGCAGTTCTTC. The rearrangement links TRBV18 to TRBJ2-1; TRBD1 agrees at 9 bases. V lost 5 bases and J lost 1; bases outside the gene matches: 6. CDR3 length: 16 amino acids. CDR1 KGHSH and CDR2 LQKENI come from the germline V gene. Full variable domain (rest looked up from reference TRBV18 and TRBJ2-1): NAGVMQNPRHLVRRRGQEARLRCSPMKGHSHVYWYRQLPEEGLKFMVYLQKENIIDESGMPKERFSAEFPKEGPSILRIQQVVRGDSAAYFCASSTKDRGSYNEQFFGPGTRLTVL.

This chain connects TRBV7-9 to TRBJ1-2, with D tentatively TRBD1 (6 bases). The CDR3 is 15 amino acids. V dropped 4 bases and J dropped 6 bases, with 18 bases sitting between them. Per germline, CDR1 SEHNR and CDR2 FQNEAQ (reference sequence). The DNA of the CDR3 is TGTGCCAGCAGCTCAACAGGGAACCGTTTGCATGGCTACACCTTC. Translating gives CASSSTGNRLHGYTF.

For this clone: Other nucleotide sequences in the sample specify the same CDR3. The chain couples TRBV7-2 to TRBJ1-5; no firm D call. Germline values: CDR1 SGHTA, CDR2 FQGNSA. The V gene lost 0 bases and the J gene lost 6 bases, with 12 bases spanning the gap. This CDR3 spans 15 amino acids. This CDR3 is CASSLAHRVGQPQHF. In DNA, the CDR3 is TGTGCCAGCAGCTTAGCGCATAGGGTGGGTCAGCCCCAGCATTTT.

CDR3 protein: CASSIEGETEAFF. The CDR3, as DNA: TGTGCCAGTAGTATTGAAGGAGAAACTGAAGCTTTCTTT. The chain combines TRBV19 with TRBJ1-1, with D uncertain. The germline V gene encodes CDR1 LNHDA and CDR2 SQIVND (reference sequence). Deletions cut 3 bases from V and 5 bases from J, with 10 bases between. CDR3 size: 13 residues.

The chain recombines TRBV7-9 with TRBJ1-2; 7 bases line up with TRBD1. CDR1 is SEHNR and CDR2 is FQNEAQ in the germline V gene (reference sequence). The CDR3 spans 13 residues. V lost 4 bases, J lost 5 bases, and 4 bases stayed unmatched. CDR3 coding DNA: TGTGCCAGCAGCTCCACAGGGGATTATGGCTACACCTTC. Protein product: CASSSTGDYGYTF.

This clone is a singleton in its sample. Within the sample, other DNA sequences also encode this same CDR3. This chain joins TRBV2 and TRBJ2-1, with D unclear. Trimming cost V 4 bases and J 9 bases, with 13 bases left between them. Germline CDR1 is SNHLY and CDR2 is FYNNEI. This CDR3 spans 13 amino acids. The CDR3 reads CASSVGLASEQFF. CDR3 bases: TGTGCCAGCAGTGTAGGGCTCGCGAGTGAGCAGTTCTTC.

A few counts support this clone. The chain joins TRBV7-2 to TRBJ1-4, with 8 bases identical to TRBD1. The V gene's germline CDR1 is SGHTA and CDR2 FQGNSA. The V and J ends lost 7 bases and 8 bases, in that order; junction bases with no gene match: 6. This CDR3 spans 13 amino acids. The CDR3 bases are TGTGCCAGCACATTACAGGGGGGCGAAAAACTGTTTTTT. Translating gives CASTLQGGEKLFF.

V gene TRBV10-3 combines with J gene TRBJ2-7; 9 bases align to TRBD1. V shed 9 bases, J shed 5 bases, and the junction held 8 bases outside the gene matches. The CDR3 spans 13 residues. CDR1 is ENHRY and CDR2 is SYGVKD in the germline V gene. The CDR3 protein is CAMGRDRDHEQYF. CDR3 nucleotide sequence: TGTGCCATGGGCCGGGACAGGGACCACGAGCAGTACTTC.

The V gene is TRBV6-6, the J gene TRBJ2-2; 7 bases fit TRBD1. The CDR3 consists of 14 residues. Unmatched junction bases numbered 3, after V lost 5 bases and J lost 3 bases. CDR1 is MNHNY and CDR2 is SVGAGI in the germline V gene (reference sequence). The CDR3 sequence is CASSTTGDTGELFF. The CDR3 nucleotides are TGTGCCAGCAGTACCACAGGGGACACCGGGGAGCTGTTTTTT.

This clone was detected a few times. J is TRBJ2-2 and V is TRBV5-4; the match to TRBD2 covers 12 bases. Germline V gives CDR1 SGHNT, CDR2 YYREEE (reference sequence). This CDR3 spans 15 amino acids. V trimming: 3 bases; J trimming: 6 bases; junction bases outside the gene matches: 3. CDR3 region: CASSSGLAGSGELFF. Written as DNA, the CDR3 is TGTGCCAGCAGCTCCGGACTAGCGGGGTCCGGGGAGCTGTTTTTT. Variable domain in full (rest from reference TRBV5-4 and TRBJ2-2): ETGVTQSPTHLIKTRGQQVTLRCSSQSGHNTVSWYQQALGQGPQFIFQYYREEENGRGNFPPRFSGLQFPNYSSELNVNALELDDSALYLCASSSGLAGSGELFFGEGSRLTVL.

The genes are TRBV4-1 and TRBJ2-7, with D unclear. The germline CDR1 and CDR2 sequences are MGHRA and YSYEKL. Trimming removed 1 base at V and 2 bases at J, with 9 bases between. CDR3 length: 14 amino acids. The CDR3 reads CASSQGPSTYEQYF. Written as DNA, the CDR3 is TGCGCCAGCAGCCAAGGGCCCAGTACCTACGAGCAGTACTTC.